The clone carrying this T cell receptor (beta chain) was detected once. The antigen is undetermined. This record comes from a study of CD8+ T cells in alopecia areata. Stated treatment: oral pan-JAK inhibitor, 5-10 mg twice daily. As the sequencing template, cDNA was produced by extracting RNA and reverse transcribing it. The table came from immunoSEQ multiplex PCR; TCRdb's copy has only in-frame clones and leaves some out. The sample carries around 99,000 clones, about 83% recorded once. General study points: More clonal than normal scalp was lesional scalp, particularly alopecia totalis/universalis.

This CDR3 spans 13 amino acids. The V end lost 2 bases, the J end lost 1 base, and 6 bases lay between the germline ends. Germline values: CDR1 MNHEY, CDR2 SMNVEV (reference sequence). This chain connects TRBV27 to TRBJ2-7, with D hard to call. This sequence was found in a human donor with alopecia areata. The sample consisted of CD8+ T cells sorted from blood, taken at week 24, from a patient treated with tofacitinib. In nucleotides, the CDR3 is TGTGCCAGCAGTTTAGGCTTGTCCTACGAGCAGTACTTC. Its translation is CASSLGLSYEQYF.